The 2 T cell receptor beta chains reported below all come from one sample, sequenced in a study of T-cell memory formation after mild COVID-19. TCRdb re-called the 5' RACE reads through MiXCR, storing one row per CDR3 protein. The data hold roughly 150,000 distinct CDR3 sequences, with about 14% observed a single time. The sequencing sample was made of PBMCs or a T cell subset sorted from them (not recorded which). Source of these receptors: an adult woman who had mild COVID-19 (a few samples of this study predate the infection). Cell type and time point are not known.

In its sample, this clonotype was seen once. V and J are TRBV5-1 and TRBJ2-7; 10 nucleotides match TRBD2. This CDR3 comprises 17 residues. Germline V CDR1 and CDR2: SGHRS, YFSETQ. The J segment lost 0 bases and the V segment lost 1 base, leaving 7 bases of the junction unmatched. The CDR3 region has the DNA TGCGCCAGCAGCTTGCCTAGCGGGGGAACGCTCTCCTACGAGCAGTACTTC. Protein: CASSLPSGGTLSYEQYF. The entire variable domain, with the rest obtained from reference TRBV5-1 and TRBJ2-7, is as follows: KAGVTQTPRYLIKTRGQQVTLSCSPISGHRSVSWYQQTPGQGLQFLFEYFSETQRNKGNFPGRFSGRQFSNSRSEMNVSTLELGDSALYLCASSLPSGGTLSYEQYFGPGTRLTVT.

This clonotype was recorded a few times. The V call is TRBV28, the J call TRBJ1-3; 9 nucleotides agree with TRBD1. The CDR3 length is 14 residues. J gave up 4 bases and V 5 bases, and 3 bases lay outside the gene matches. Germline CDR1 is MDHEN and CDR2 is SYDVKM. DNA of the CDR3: TGTGCCAGCAGTAGAGGGACAGGGGGAAACACCATATATTTT. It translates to CASSRGTGGNTIYF.